A selection of T cell receptor beta chains follows, all from one sample in a study of blood T cell repertoires in COVID-19. Profiling relied on immunoSEQ multiplex PCR, and the TCRdb table lists in-frame clones only, not all of them. The sample lists more than 200,000 clones; 65% to 85% were seen once. The source material was peripheral blood. Receptors originate from a woman in her 50s with acute or convalescent COVID-19. CDR3s include the opening cysteine and the closing phenylalanine or tryptophan. The order of the fields is D gene, J gene, V gene, CDR3 protein. A D gene is named only where the DNA matches it firmly.

D gene: TRBD2; J gene: TRBJ2-5; V gene: TRBV27; CDR3 protein: CASSLRLAGGWQETQYF
D gene: TRBD2; J gene: TRBJ2-7; V gene: TRBV29-1; CDR3 protein: CSVGPIAGAEQYF
D gene: .; J gene: TRBJ2-4; V gene: TRBV28; CDR3 protein: CASTERVGKNIQYF
D gene: .; J gene: TRBJ1-1; V gene: TRBV7-2; CDR3 protein: CASSSGGAVLTEAFF
D gene: TRBD1; J gene: TRBJ2-2; V gene: TRBV3-1/TRBV3-2; CDR3 protein: CASSHKTGSGELFF
D gene: TRBD1; J gene: TRBJ2-7; V gene: TRBV27; CDR3 protein: CASSLEGQGAYEQYF
D gene: TRBD1; J gene: TRBJ1-1; V gene: TRBV6-4; CDR3 protein: CASRATGANTEAFF
D gene: TRBD1; J gene: TRBJ1-1; V gene: TRBV5-1; CDR3 protein: CASSAQGAGNTEAFF
D gene: .; J gene: TRBJ1-3; V gene: TRBV9; CDR3 protein: CASSPQWNTIYF
D gene: .; J gene: TRBJ2-7; V gene: TRBV18; CDR3 protein: CASSAGGTDLYEQYF
D gene: .; J gene: TRBJ1-2; V gene: TRBV19; CDR3 protein: CASRRPGTNYGYTF
D gene: TRBD1; J gene: TRBJ2-3; V gene: TRBV25-1; CDR3 protein: CASSPRVGIQGEADTQYF
D gene: .; J gene: TRBJ1-6; V gene: TRBV3-1/TRBV3-2; CDR3 protein: CASSPGASSYNSPLHF
D gene: .; J gene: TRBJ2-2; V gene: TRBV2; CDR3 protein: CASSGTVIGTGELFF
D gene: TRBD2; J gene: TRBJ2-1; V gene: TRBV11-2; CDR3 protein: CASSGPSGRLSNEQFF
D gene: TRBD1; J gene: TRBJ2-7; V gene: TRBV5-1; CDR3 protein: CASSTDRGPYEQYF
D gene: TRBD2; J gene: TRBJ2-1; V gene: TRBV5-4; CDR3 protein: CASSLTSGYNEQFF
D gene: .; J gene: TRBJ2-7; V gene: TRBV7-4; CDR3 protein: CASSSWTGTLEQYF
D gene: .; J gene: TRBJ2-3; V gene: TRBV19; CDR3 protein: CASSTRGADTQYF
D gene: .; J gene: TRBJ1-3; V gene: TRBV2; CDR3 protein: CASSEQGSGNTIYF
D gene: .; J gene: TRBJ2-2; V gene: TRBV7-7; CDR3 protein: CASSLDGQGRDTGELFF
D gene: TRBD2; J gene: TRBJ2-1; V gene: TRBV24-1; CDR3 protein: CATSTSGIFNNEQFF
D gene: .; J gene: TRBJ2-7; V gene: TRBV10-1; CDR3 protein: CASSELGSAPYEQYF
D gene: TRBD2; J gene: TRBJ2-1; V gene: TRBV7-2; CDR3 protein: CASSWGLAGVNEQFF
D gene: TRBD2; J gene: TRBJ2-2; V gene: TRBV28; CDR3 protein: CASLTSANTGELFF
D gene: .; J gene: TRBJ1-5; V gene: TRBV6-6; CDR3 protein: CASSYRGSSNQPQHF
D gene: .; J gene: TRBJ2-5; V gene: TRBV5-1; CDR3 protein: CASSTRYGETQYF